The 3 T cell receptor beta chains below come from one sample, sequenced in a study of cytotoxic CD8 clonotypes in ibrutinib-treated CLL. Measured with immunoSEQ multiplex PCR; TCRdb has only the in-frame clones, and not every one. This repertoire shows roughly 250,000 clones, less than 75% found once; its top ten account for 15%. The sequencing used PBMCs, collected after 24 months of ibrutinib treatment. The receptors shown here come from a human donor with chronic lymphocytic leukemia.

The chain has TRBV5-4 and TRBJ1-2, with D unresolved. V gave up 6 bases and J gave up 1 base, with 13 bases separating them. CDR1 and CDR2 (germline): SGHNT, YYREEE (reference sequence). This CDR3 contains 14 residues. CDR3 loop: CASTLDRDNYGYTF. CDR3 in DNA: TGTGCCAGCACCCTAGATAGAGATAACTATGGCTACACCTTC. Variable domain in full (rest from reference TRBV5-4 and TRBJ1-2): ETGVTQSPTHLIKTRGQQVTLRCSSQSGHNTVSWYQQALGQGPQFIFQYYREEENGRGNFPPRFSGLQFPNYSSELNVNALELDDSALYLCASTLDRDNYGYTFGSGTRLTVV.

The chain combines TRBV6-6 with TRBJ2-7; 8 bases match TRBD1. V lost 6 bases and J lost 8; bases outside the gene matches: 6. The CDR3 runs to 12 residues. CDR1 MNHNY and CDR2 SVGAGI come from the germline V gene (reference sequence). The CDR3 region is CASSTDRDQQYF. For the CDR3, the DNA is TGTGCCAGCAGCACGGACAGGGATCAGCAGTACTTC.

This clone appeared a few times. The J gene is TRBJ2-3, the V gene TRBV19; D is unresolved. The CDR3 has 13 residues. Per the germline V gene, CDR1 is LNHDA and CDR2 is SQIVND (reference sequence). V was trimmed by 6 bases and J by 6 bases, leaving 13 bases between them. The CDR3 loop reads CASSEEFRDTQYF. In DNA form, the CDR3 reads TGTGCCAGTAGCGAGGAATTCAGGGATACGCAGTATTTT.